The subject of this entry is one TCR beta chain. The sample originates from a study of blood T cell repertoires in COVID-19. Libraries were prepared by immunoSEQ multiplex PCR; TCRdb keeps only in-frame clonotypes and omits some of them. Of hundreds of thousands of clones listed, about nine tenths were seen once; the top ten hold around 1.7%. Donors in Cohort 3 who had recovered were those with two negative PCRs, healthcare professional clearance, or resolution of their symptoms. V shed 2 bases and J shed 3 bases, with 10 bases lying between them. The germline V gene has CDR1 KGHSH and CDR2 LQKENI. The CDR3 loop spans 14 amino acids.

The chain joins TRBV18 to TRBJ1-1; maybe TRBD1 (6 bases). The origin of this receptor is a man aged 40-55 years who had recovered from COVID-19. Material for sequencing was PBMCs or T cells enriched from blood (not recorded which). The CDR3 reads CASSPKGGDTEAFF. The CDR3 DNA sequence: TGTGCCAGCTCACCAAAGGGGGGGGACACTGAAGCTTTCTTT.